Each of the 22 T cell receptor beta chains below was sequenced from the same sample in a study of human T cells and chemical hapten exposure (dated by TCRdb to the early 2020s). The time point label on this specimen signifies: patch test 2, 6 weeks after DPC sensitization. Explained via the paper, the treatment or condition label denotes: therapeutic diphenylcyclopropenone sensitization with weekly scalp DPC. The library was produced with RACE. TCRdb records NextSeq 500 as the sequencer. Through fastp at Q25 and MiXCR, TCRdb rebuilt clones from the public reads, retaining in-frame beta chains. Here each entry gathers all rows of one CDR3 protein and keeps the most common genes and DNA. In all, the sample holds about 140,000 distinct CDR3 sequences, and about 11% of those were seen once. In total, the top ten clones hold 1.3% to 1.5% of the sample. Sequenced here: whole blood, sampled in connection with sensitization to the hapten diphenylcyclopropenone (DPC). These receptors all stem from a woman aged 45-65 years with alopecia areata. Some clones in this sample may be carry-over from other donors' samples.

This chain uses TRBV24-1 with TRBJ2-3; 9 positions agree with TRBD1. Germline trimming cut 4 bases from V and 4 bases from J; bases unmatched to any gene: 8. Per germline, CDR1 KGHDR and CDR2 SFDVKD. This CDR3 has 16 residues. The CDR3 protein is CATSERTGGLSDTQYF. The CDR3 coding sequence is TGTGCCACCAGTGAGCGAACAGGGGGCTTGTCAGATACGCAGTATTTT.

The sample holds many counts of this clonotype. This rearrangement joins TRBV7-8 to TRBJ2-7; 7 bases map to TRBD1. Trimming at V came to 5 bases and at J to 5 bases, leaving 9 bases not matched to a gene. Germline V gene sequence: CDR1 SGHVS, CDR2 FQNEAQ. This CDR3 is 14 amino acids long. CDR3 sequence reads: CASSPLTGRDEQYF. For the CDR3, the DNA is TGTGCCAGCAGCCCCTTGACAGGGCGGGACGAGCAGTACTTC.

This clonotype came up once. The CDR3 reads CASSQPEVAGGPRADTQYF. The CDR3 DNA sequence: TGCGCCAGCAGCCAACCGGAGGTAGCGGGGGGGCCCAGGGCAGATACGCAGTATTTT. The chain combines TRBV4-3 with TRBJ2-3; TRBD2 matches at 11 bases. CDR1 is LGHNA and CDR2 is YSLEER in the germline V gene. The junction had 14 bases not matched to a gene; V was cut back by 2 bases and J by 4 bases. CDR3 length equals 19 residues.

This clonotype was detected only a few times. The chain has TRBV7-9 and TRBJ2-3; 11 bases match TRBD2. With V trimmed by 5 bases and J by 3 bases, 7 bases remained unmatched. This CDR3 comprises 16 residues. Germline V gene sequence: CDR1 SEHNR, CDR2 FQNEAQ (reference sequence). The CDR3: CASSPLTSGITDTQYF. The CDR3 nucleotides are TGTGCCAGCAGCCCACTGACTAGCGGGATTACAGATACGCAGTATTTT.

The CDR3 spells CASGLGQETTEAFF. The CDR3 bases are TGTGCTAGTGGTTTGGGGCAGGAGACTACTGAAGCTTTCTTT. The chain combines TRBV12-5 with TRBJ1-1; D ambiguous. Germline CDR1 LGHNT, CDR2 FRNRAP. Trimming shortened V by 1 base and J by 5 bases, and 11 bases separated the two germline ends. The CDR3 has 14 residues.

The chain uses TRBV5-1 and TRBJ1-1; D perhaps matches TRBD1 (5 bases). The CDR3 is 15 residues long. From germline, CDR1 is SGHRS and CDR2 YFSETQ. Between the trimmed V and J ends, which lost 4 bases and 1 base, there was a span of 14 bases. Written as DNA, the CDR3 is TGCGCCAGCAGCCTGAGGTCCGACAGGAACACTGAAGCTTTCTTT. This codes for CASSLRSDRNTEAFF. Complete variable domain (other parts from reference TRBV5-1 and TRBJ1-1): KAGVTQTPRYLIKTRGQQVTLSCSPISGHRSVSWYQQTPGQGLQFLFEYFSETQRNKGNFPGRFSGRQFSNSRSEMNVSTLELGDSALYLCASSLRSDRNTEAFFGQGTRLTVV.

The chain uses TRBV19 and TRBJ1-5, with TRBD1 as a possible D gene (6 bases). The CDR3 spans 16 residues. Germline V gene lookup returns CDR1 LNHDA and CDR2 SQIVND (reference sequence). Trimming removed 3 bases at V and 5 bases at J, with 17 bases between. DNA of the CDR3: TGTGCCAGTAGTATTGGGGGGGGCGCGCCCGATCAGCCCCAGCATTTT. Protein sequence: CASSIGGGAPDQPQHF.

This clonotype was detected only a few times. CDR3 sequence: CASSSDSLGGYTF. CDR3 sequence (DNA): TGTGCCAGCAGCTCGGACAGTCTAGGCGGCTACACCTTC. This rearrangement joins TRBV7-2 to TRBJ1-2, with D perhaps matching TRBD1 (6 bases). Deletions cut 4 bases from V and 8 bases from J, with 14 bases between. Per the germline V gene, CDR1 is SGHTA and CDR2 is FQGNSA. The CDR3 consists of 13 residues.

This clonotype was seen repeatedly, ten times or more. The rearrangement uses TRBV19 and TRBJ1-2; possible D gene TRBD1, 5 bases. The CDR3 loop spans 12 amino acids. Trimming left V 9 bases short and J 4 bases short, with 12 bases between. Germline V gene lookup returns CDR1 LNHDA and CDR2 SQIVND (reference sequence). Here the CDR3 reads CASTRVGYGYTF. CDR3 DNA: TGTGCCAGCACCAGGGTGGGCTATGGCTACACCTTC.

The CDR3 DNA reads TGTGCCAGCAGCATACAGGGGGCGAAATTCCAGCCCCAGCATTTT. Translated: CASSIQGAKFQPQHF. The rearrangement joins TRBV2 to TRBJ1-5; 9 bases line up with TRBD1. The CDR3 length is 15 residues. With 6 bases clipped from V and 7 bases from J, the junction kept 10 bases outside the gene matches. Germline-derived CDR1 and CDR2 are SNHLY and FYNNEI.

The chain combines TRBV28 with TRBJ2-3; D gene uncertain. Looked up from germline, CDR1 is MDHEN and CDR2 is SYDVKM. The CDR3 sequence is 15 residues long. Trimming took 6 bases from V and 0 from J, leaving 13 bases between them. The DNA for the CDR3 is TGTGCCAGCAGGCCCGACTTACCTAGCACAGATACGCAGTATTTT. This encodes CASRPDLPSTDTQYF.

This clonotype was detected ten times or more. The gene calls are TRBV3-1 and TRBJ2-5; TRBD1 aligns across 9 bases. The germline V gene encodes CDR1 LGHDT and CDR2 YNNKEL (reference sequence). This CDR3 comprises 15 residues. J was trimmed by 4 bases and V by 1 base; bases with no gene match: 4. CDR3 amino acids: CASSQVGTGLETQYF. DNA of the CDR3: TGTGCCAGCAGCCAAGTAGGGACAGGGCTAGAGACCCAGTACTTC.

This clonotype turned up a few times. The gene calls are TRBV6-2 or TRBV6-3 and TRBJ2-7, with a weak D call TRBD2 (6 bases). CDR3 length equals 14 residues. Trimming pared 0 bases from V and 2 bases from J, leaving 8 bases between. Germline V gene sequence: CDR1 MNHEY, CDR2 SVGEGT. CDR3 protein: CASSYSRLAYEQYF. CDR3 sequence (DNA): TGTGCCAGCAGTTACTCGAGACTAGCCTACGAGCAGTACTTC.

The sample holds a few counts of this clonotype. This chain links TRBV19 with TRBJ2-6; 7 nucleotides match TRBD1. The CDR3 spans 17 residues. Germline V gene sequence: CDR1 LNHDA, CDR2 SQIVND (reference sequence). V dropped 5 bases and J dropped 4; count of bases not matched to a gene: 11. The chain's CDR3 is CASSSRQGLGGANVLTF. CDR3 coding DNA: TGTGCCAGTAGTTCCCGACAGGGCCTCGGCGGGGCCAACGTCCTGACTTTC.

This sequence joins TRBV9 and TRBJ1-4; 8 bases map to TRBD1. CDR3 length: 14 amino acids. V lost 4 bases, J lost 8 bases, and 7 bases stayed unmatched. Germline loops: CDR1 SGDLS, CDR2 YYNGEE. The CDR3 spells CASSMGQAREKLFF. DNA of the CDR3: TGTGCCAGCAGCATGGGACAGGCCAGAGAAAAACTGTTTTTT. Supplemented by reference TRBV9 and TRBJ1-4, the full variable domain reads DSGVTQTPKHLITATGQRVTLRCSPRSGDLSVYWYQQSLDQGLQFLIQYYNGEERAKGNILERFSAQQFPDLHSELNLSSLELGDSALYFCASSMGQAREKLFFGSGTQLSVL.

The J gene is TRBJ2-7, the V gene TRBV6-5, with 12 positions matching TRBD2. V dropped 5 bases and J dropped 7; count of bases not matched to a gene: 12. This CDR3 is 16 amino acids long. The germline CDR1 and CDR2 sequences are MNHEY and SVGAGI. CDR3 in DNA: TGTGCCAGCAGTAATTCTCTAGCGGGAGGGTCGTGGGAGCAGTACTTC. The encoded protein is CASSNSLAGGSWEQYF.

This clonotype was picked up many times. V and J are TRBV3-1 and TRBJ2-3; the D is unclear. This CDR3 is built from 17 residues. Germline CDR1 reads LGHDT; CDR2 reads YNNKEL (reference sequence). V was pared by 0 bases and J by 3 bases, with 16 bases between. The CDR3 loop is CASSQDSRSRTTDTQYF. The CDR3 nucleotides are TGTGCCAGCAGCCAAGATTCGAGGAGTAGGACGACAGATACGCAGTATTTT.

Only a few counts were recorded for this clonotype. The CDR3 DNA reads as TGTGCCAGCAGCCCCCAGCGTCTCCGTCTGGGTGAGCAGTTCTTC. Its translation: CASSPQRLRLGEQFF. The chain is built from TRBV28 and TRBJ2-1, with D hard to call. The CDR3 has 15 amino acids. V gave up 6 bases and J gave up 9 bases, with 21 bases separating them. The germline V gene has CDR1 MDHEN and CDR2 SYDVKM. The entire variable domain, with the rest obtained from reference TRBV28 and TRBJ2-1, is as follows: DVKVTQSSRYLVKRTGEKVFLECVQDMDHENMFWYRQDPGLGLRLIYFSYDVKMKEKGDIPEGYSVSREKKERFSLILESASTNQTSMYLCASSPQRLRLGEQFFGPGTRLTVL.

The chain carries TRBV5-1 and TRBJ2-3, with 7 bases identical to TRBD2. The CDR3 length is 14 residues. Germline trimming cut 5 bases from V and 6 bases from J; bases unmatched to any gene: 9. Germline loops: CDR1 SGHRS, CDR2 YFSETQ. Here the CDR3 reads CASRGLVLADTQYF. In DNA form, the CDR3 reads TGCGCCAGCAGGGGGCTGGTACTAGCGGATACGCAGTATTTT.

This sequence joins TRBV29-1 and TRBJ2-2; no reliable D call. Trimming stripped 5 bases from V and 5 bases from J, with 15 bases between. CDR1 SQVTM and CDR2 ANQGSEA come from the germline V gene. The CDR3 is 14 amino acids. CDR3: CSVSDFKGTGELFF. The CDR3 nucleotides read TGCAGCGTTAGTGACTTCAAAGGGACCGGGGAGCTGTTTTTT.

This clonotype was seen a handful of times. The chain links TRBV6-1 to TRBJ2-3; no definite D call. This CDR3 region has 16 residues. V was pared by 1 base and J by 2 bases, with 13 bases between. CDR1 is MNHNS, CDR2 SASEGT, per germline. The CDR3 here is CASSEVHGSVTDTQYF. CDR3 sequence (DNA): TGTGCCAGCAGTGAAGTACATGGCAGTGTCACAGATACGCAGTATTTT.

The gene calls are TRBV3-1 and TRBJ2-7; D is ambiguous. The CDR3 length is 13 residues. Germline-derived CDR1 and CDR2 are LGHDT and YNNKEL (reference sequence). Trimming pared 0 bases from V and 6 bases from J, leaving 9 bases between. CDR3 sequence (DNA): TGTGCCAGCAGCCAAGACTGGGGTCCCGAGCAGTACTTC. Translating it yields CASSQDWGPEQYF.